The rows below give T cell receptor beta chains drawn from one sample of a study of T cell clonotyping in hematopoietic cell transplantation. The assay was immunoSEQ multiplex PCR, and TCRdb's table has in-frame clones only and misses some. The table shows approximately 30,000 clones, with 90% to 97% occurring only once. Sequenced: peripheral blood mononuclear cells. The receptors shown here come from a man aged 45-65 years in good health. Some clones in this sample may be carry-over from other donors' samples. Both conserved end residues are part of each CDR3. D genes are given only for firm matches. The size entry is marked missing in some rows and otherwise reads once, few, many or a size class.

>TRBJ2-1|-|-|TRBV20-1
CSATEGKQFF
TGCAGTGCCACGGAGGGGAAGCAGTTCTTC
>TRBJ2-7|-|-|TRBV6-1
CASTENRDYEQYF
TGTGCCAGCACCGAGAACAGAGACTACGAGCAGTACTTC
>TRBJ1-2|once|-|TRBV6-6
CAMWGGIDGYTF
TGTGCCATGTGGGGGGGGATAGATGGCTACACCTTC
>TRBJ1-4|-|-|TRBV7-2
CASSPQGRQGGNEKLFF
TGTGCCAGCAGCCCCCAAGGTCGGCAGGGTGGCAATGAAAAACTGTTTTTT
>TRBJ2-1|-|TRBD2|TRBV5-1
CASSLAGLAGQSYNEQFF
TGCGCCAGCAGCTTGGCTGGACTAGCGGGGCAATCCTACAATGAGCAGTTCTTC
>TRBJ2-3|-|TRBD2|TRBV6-5
CASSYSRGGTDTQYF
TGTGCCAGCAGTTACTCGCGGGGGGGCACAGATACGCAGTATTTT
>TRBJ1-5|-|TRBD1|TRBV6-5
CASNNRGPYQPQHF
TGTGCCAGCAATAACAGGGGGCCCTATCAGCCCCAGCATTTT
>TRBJ1-1|-|-|TRBV5-6
CASSVYWTKGAFF
TGTGCCAGCAGCGTCTACTGGACTAAGGGAGCTTTCTTT
>TRBJ1-3|-|-|TRBV6-1
CASSERYLSGNTIYF
TGTGCCAGCAGTGAACGGTATCTCTCTGGAAACACCATATATTTT
>TRBJ1-3|-|TRBD1|TRBV27
CASSSRTGGEPRSGNTIYF
TGTGCCAGCAGTTCTCGGACAGGGGGCGAACCGCGCTCTGGAAACACCATATATTTT
>TRBJ1-2|-|-|TRBV25-1
CASSGNRDGYTF
TGTGCCAGCAGTGGAAACAGGGATGGCTACACCTTC
>TRBJ1-2|-|-|TRBV4-3
CASSQEQGSSGYTF
TGCGCCAGCAGCCAAGAGCAGGGAAGTAGTGGCTACACCTTC
>TRBJ1-1|-|-|TRBV19
CASSPGFTEAFF
TGTGCCAGTAGTCCAGGGTTCACTGAAGCTTTCTTT
>TRBJ1-2|-|TRBD1|TRBV4-1
CASSQGGGTGYYGYTF
TGCGCCAGCAGCCAAGGTGGGGGGACAGGGTACTATGGCTACACCTTC
>TRBJ1-5|-|-|TRBV4-1
CASSQDFRTAYQPQHF
TGCGCCAGCAGCCAAGATTTCCGGACAGCGTATCAGCCCCAGCATTTT
>TRBJ2-7|-|-|TRBV7-5
CARSLKITGGENYEQYF
TGTGCCAGAAGCTTAAAGATCACAGGGGGTGAAAACTACGAGCAGTACTTC
>TRBJ1-4|-|-|TRBV29-1
CSGGGAQDEKLFF
TGCAGCGGAGGGGGGGCGCAGGATGAAAAACTGTTTTTT